This is a list of T cell receptor beta chains from one sample in a study of T cell changes during pregnancy in multiple sclerosis. TCRdb keeps only in-frame clones here, not all; method: immunoSEQ multiplex PCR. The data contain tens of thousands of clones, 70% to 90% of them singletons. The sample consisted of peripheral blood, taken in the first trimester of pregnancy. These receptors originate from a female donor with multiple sclerosis, enrolled in a pregnancy study. Both conserved end residues are part of each CDR3. Each record gives: V gene, clone size, J gene, D gene, CDR3 DNA, CDR3 protein. The D gene is left open where the match is weak. Clone size is not always given. Where it is, it says once, few, many or a class for expanded clones.

TRBV28	NA	TRBJ2-5	TRBD2	TGTGCCAGCAGTTTAGCGGGAGGGGAAGAGACCCAGTACTTC	CASSLAGGEETQYF
TRBV7-2	NA	TRBJ2-1	NA	TGTGCCAGCAGCCCTATAAATGAGCAGTTCTTC	CASSPINEQFF
TRBV27	medium-sized	TRBJ1-2	TRBD1	TGTGCCAGCAGTGCTTTGGACAGGTTGGATGGCTACACCTTC	CASSALDRLDGYTF
TRBV19	NA	TRBJ2-1	TRBD1	TGTGCCAGTAGTATAGGGACAGGGCCCTACAATGAGCAGTTCTTC	CASSIGTGPYNEQFF
TRBV7-2	NA	TRBJ1-1	NA	TGTGCCAGCAGCTTTGCAGGGCAGAACACTGAAGCTTTCTTT	CASSFAGQNTEAFF
TRBV18	NA	TRBJ2-5	NA	TGTGCCAGCTCACCATATGTGACAGGAGAAGAGACCCAGTACTTC	CASSPYVTGEETQYF
TRBV27	NA	TRBJ2-7	TRBD1	TGTGCCAGCAGTTTATCCGGGACAGGGGGCGAGCAGTACTTC	CASSLSGTGGEQYF
TRBV7-2	NA	TRBJ2-1	NA	TGTGCCAGCAGCTTACAGTATGAGCAGTTCTTC	CASSLQYEQFF
TRBV30	NA	TRBJ2-3	NA	TGTGCCTGGAGTAGGGGGACCCTGGGGACAGATACGCAGTATTTT	CAWSRGTLGTDTQYF
TRBV11-2	NA	TRBJ1-2	TRBD1	TGTGCCAGCAGCTTACAGGGGGCGCGAGGCTACACCTTC	CASSLQGARGYTF
TRBV5-6	NA	TRBJ2-5	NA	TGTGCCAGCAGCTTCGACAGTAAAGAGACCCAGTACTTC	CASSFDSKETQYF
TRBV7-8	NA	TRBJ2-7	TRBD2	TGTGCCAGCAGCTTGCTAGCGGGAGCATCCTACGAGCAGTACTTC	CASSLLAGASYEQYF
TRBV30	NA	TRBJ2-1	NA	TGTGCCTGGAGTCTCTCCGGCTGGGACACATACAATGAGCAGTTCTTC	CAWSLSGWDTYNEQFF
TRBV10-1	NA	TRBJ2-3	TRBD2	TGCGCCAGCAGTGAGATACTAGCGGGAGGAGGAGATACGCAGTATTTT	CASSEILAGGGDTQYF
TRBV6-4	NA	TRBJ2-3	TRBD2	TGTGCCAGCAGTAAACTAGCGACGGTCACAGATACGCAGTATTTT	CASSKLATVTDTQYF
TRBV6-6	NA	TRBJ2-5	NA	TGTGCCAGCAGTTACCGGCCCGAGAGGGAGACCCAGTACTTC	CASSYRPERETQYF
TRBV5-6	NA	TRBJ2-7	TRBD2	TGTGCCAGCAGCTTGGGGCTAGCGGGACCCACCTACGAGCAGTACTTC	CASSLGLAGPTYEQYF
TRBV27	NA	TRBJ2-7	TRBD2	TGTGCCAGCAGTTTTACGGCGGGAGCTTGGGACGAGCAGTACTTC	CASSFTAGAWDEQYF
TRBV28	NA	TRBJ1-2	TRBD1	TGTGCCAGCAGCCTAGGACAGGAGTCGGCTGGCTACACCTTC	CASSLGQESAGYTF
TRBV11-2	NA	TRBJ1-2	NA	TGTGCCAGCAGCTTCGGAGTGAACTATGGCTACACCTTC	CASSFGVNYGYTF
TRBV6-6	few	TRBJ1-3	NA	TGTGCCAGCAGTAATCAGGTTTCGGGAGGAAACACCATATATTTT	CASSNQVSGGNTIYF
TRBV4-1	NA	TRBJ1-5	TRBD1	TGCGCCAGCAGCCAAACGAGACAGGGGGGTCAGCCCCAGCATTTT	CASSQTRQGGQPQHF
TRBV28	NA	TRBJ2-2	NA	TGTGCCAGCAGTTTATCGGTGAACACCGGGGAGCTGTTTTTT	CASSLSVNTGELFF
TRBV30	NA	TRBJ2-3	NA	TGTGCCTGGAGTGTACGTAGGGGGGGAGATACGCAGTATTTT	CAWSVRRGGDTQYF
TRBV7-2	NA	TRBJ2-3	NA	TGTGCCAGCAGCCCAAAAATAGATACGCAGTATTTT	CASSPKIDTQYF
TRBV7-6	once	TRBJ1-4	TRBD1	TGTGCCAGCAGCTCCTTACCGGGACAGACTGAAAAACTGTTTTTT	CASSSLPGQTEKLFF
TRBV7-9	NA	TRBJ2-3	NA	TGTGCCAGCAGCTTAAGAGAGACTACAGATACGCAGTATTTT	CASSLRETTDTQYF
TRBV27	NA	TRBJ2-7	NA	TGTGCCAGCAGCCGCCGGGGCGAGCAGTACTTC	CASSRRGEQYF
TRBV4-3	NA	TRBJ1-2	NA	TGCGCCAGCAGCCAAGTCGCGGGGAATGGCTACACCTTC	CASSQVAGNGYTF
TRBV6-6	NA	TRBJ1-1	TRBD1	TGTGCCGTGTGCAGGGGGCGCGGAACTGAAGCTTTCTTT	CAVCRGRGTEAFF
TRBV7-2	once	TRBJ2-7	TRBD2	TGTGCCAGCAGCTACCCCGGGACTATACACGACGAGCAGTACTTC	CASSYPGTIHDEQYF
TRBV7-2	NA	TRBJ1-1	NA	TGTGCCAGCAGCTTCGTCCAGGGCGACACTGAAGCTTTCTTT	CASSFVQGDTEAFF
TRBV11-2	NA	TRBJ2-7	NA	TGTGCCAGCAGCCCCGTGGCAGGCCTGTCCTACGAGCAGTACTTC	CASSPVAGLSYEQYF
TRBV5-4	once	TRBJ1-4	NA	TGTGCCAGCAGCTTGCAGGGTAATGAAAAACTGTTTTTT	CASSLQGNEKLFF
TRBV5-1	NA	TRBJ2-1	TRBD2	TGCGCCAGCAGTAGCGGGAGGGCCAACGATGAGCAGTTCTTC	CASSSGRANDEQFF
TRBV9	NA	TRBJ2-2	TRBD2	TGTGCCAGCAGCGCGTATGGGGGACTAGCGGAGACCGGGGAGCTGTTTTTT	CASSAYGGLAETGELFF
TRBV2	NA	TRBJ2-5	NA	TGTGCCAGCAGTCAAGACCCGGGAGAGACCCAGTACTTC	CASSQDPGETQYF
TRBV10-2	NA	TRBJ2-2	TRBD1	TGCGCCAGCAGTGGGCCCTCCATGACAGGGATTAACACCGGGGAGCTGTTTTTT	CASSGPSMTGINTGELFF
TRBV7-7	NA	TRBJ2-7	NA	TGTGCTAGCAGCTTAGAAGACAGTTTCTACGAGCAGTACTTC	CASSLEDSFYEQYF
TRBV4-3	NA	TRBJ2-3	TRBD2	TGCGCCAGCAGCCTAACCCTGCGGGAGACAGGCACAGATACGCAGTATTTT	CASSLTLRETGTDTQYF
TRBV11-3	NA	TRBJ2-6	NA	TGTGCCAGCAGCTTTGGAGGAGACTCTGGGGCCAACGTCCTGACTTTC	CASSFGGDSGANVLTF
TRBV5-6	few	TRBJ1-2	NA	TGTGCCAGCAGCTTGCAGGGCGCCTATGGCTACACCTTC	CASSLQGAYGYTF
TRBV7-9	NA	TRBJ2-1	NA	TGTGCCAGCAGCTTAGCGCTCGGAGCAGATTACAATGAGCAGTTCTTC	CASSLALGADYNEQFF
TRBV6-5	NA	TRBJ1-2	TRBD1	TGTGCCAGCAGAAGGGGGACAGATATCTATGGCTACACCTTC	CASRRGTDIYGYTF
TRBV28	once	TRBJ2-5	TRBD1	TGTGCCAGCAGTTCGACAGGGGACCCAGAGACCCAGTACTTC	CASSSTGDPETQYF
TRBV6-6	NA	TRBJ2-1	TRBD2	TGTGCCAGCAGTACCGTCCTTAGCGGGCCAGATGAGCAGTTCTTC	CASSTVLSGPDEQFF
TRBV30	NA	TRBJ2-1	NA	TGTGCCTGGAATCCAGGGTCGGGTGAGCAGTTCTTC	CAWNPGSGEQFF
TRBV28	NA	TRBJ2-7	NA	TGTGCCAGCGTCGCGACGGACAGAAGCTACGAGCAGTACTTC	CASVATDRSYEQYF
TRBV11-2	NA	TRBJ2-3	NA	TGTGCCAGCAGCTTGAGCGTGAGAGGGTCTGATACGCAGTATTTT	CASSLSVRGSDTQYF
TRBV10-3	NA	TRBJ1-3	NA	TGTGCCATCAGTGAAAGGGTCGGACAGCCATATACCTCTGGAAACACCATATATTTT	CAISERVGQPYTSGNTIYF
TRBV14	NA	TRBJ2-7	TRBD1	TGTGCCAGCAGCCAAGATTGGGGGACAGTAGCCTACGAGCAGCACTTC	CASSQDWGTVAYEQHF
TRBV18	NA	TRBJ2-1	TRBD2	TGTGCCAGCTCACCCCTCGGGACTAGCGGGAGCTCCTACAATGAGCAGTTCTTC	CASSPLGTSGSSYNEQFF
TRBV28	NA	TRBJ2-2	NA	TGTGCCAGCAGTTTTAGCGGCCGCGGGGAGCTGTTTTTT	CASSFSGRGELFF
TRBV2	once	TRBJ1-2	TRBD1	TGTGCCAGCCGGGAGACAGGGTTGGGTGGCTACACCTTC	CASRETGLGGYTF
TRBV2	NA	TRBJ1-1	NA	TGTGCCAGCAGTGAAGGGCCAGGATCCCTTGACACTGAAGCTTTCTTT	CASSEGPGSLDTEAFF
TRBV18	once	TRBJ2-2	NA	TGTGCCAGCTCACGAGGATTTGGTCTGGAGAACACCGGGGAGCTGTTTTTT	CASSRGFGLENTGELFF
TRBV29-1	NA	TRBJ1-1	NA	TGCAGCGTTGCCGGGACATTAGGTACTGAAGCTTTCTTT	CSVAGTLGTEAFF
TRBV14	NA	TRBJ2-5	NA	TGTGCCAGCAGCCAAGGCTCCGGGGGAGAGACCCAGTACTTC	CASSQGSGGETQYF